Described below is a single T cell receptor (beta chain) sequence and its context. Its antigen is as yet unknown. Genomic DNA constituted the template upon which TCR beta VDJ and CDR3 profiling was performed. Each CDR3 protein gets one entry after TCRdb re-called the reads with MiXCR. The table shows fewer than 250,000 distinct CDR3 sequences, with roughly half occurring only once. The data are from a study of CD8+CD57+ T cells in acquired aplastic anemia. The overall study: Sorted CD4+ and CD8+ cell DNA averaged about 3 ug. Approximately 11 million reads, on average, were obtained for CD4+ cells from healthy donors. Overall study findings and caveats: Patients and controls turned out to have around 29 CD8+ CDR3 sequences in common.

The CDR3 is 17 residues long. Germline loops: CDR1 SEHNR, CDR2 FQNEAQ (reference sequence). The V segment lost 5 bases and the J segment 3 bases; nucleotides outside the gene matches: 8. The rearrangement joins TRBV7-9 to TRBJ2-2; the match to TRBD2 covers 11 bases. This TCR was recovered from a human donor in good health, serving as a control. Material: sorted CD4+, CD8+, or CD8+CD57+ T cells (not recorded which) from PBMCs. CDR3 DNA sequence: TGTGCCAGCAGCCCACAACCGGGACTAGCGGACACCGGGGAGCTGTTTTTT. Its protein is CASSPQPGLADTGELFF.